These 9 T cell receptor beta chains share one sample of origin, sequenced in a study of blood T cell repertoires in COVID-19. This table comes from immunoSEQ multiplex PCR, and its TCRdb copy is limited to in-frame clones, with some not included. The table lists approximately 300,000 clones, around 87% of them singletons. The material sequenced was peripheral blood. The source of these receptors is a man aged 18 to 29 with active or convalescent COVID-19.

V usage is TRBV7-8 and J usage is TRBJ1-5; TRBD1 matches 8 bases. The CDR3 length is 13 residues. V dropped 5 bases and J dropped 7; count of bases not matched to a gene: 4. Germline CDR1 SGHVS, CDR2 FQNEAQ. The CDR3 protein is CASSKDRGQPQHF. In DNA form, the CDR3 reads TGTGCCAGCAGCAAAGACAGGGGCCAGCCCCAGCATTTT. Combining the CDR3 with reference TRBV7-8 and TRBJ1-5 gives the whole variable domain GAGVSQSPRYKVAKRGQDVALRCDPISGHVSLFWYQQALGQGPEFLTYFQNEAQLDKSGLPSDRFFAERPEGSVSTLKIQRTQQEDSAVYLCASSKDRGQPQHFGDGTRLSIL.

This rearrangement joins TRBV6-1 to TRBJ2-5; the match to TRBD1 covers 12 bases. With V trimmed by 3 bases and J by 4 bases, 6 bases remained unmatched. Germline V gene sequence: CDR1 MNHNS, CDR2 SASEGT. The CDR3 loop spans 16 amino acids. The CDR3 DNA is TGTGCCAGCAGTGAGCCGGGACAGGGGGCTTCAGAGACCCAGTACTTC. It is translated as CASSEPGQGASETQYF.

The chain combines TRBV10-3 with TRBJ2-7; 9 bases map to TRBD1. The germline CDR1 and CDR2 sequences are ENHRY and SYGVKD. This CDR3 contains 14 residues. Germline trimming cut 6 bases from V and 2 bases from J; bases unmatched to any gene: 5. CDR3 DNA sequence: TGTGCCATCAGGAAGGGACAGGGTGCCTACGAGCAGTACTTC. It yields the protein CAIRKGQGAYEQYF.

The rearrangement joins TRBV5-1 to TRBJ2-1; 9 bases are shared with TRBD2. The germline V gene has CDR1 SGHRS and CDR2 YFSETQ. This CDR3 is 15 amino acids long. Losses at the gene ends were 0 bases for V and 8 bases for J; bases not matched to a gene: 6. CDR3: CASSLEAGGLDEQFF. DNA of the CDR3: TGCGCCAGCAGCTTGGAGGCGGGGGGGCTTGATGAGCAGTTCTTC.

The chain links TRBV5-1 to TRBJ1-5; D uncertain. Trimming took 0 bases from V and 7 from J, leaving 11 bases between them. CDR1 is SGHRS and CDR2 is YFSETQ in the germline V gene. This CDR3 has 14 residues. The CDR3 reads CASSLDGRRQPQHF. CDR3 sequence (DNA): TGCGCCAGCAGCTTGGACGGTAGGAGGCAGCCCCAGCATTTT. The full variable domain, with the rest looked up from reference TRBV5-1 and TRBJ1-5, is KAGVTQTPRYLIKTRGQQVTLSCSPISGHRSVSWYQQTPGQGLQFLFEYFSETQRNKGNFPGRFSGRQFSNSRSEMNVSTLELGDSALYLCASSLDGRRQPQHFGDGTRLSIL.

This chain connects TRBV6-2 or TRBV6-3 to TRBJ1-1; D might be TRBD1 (5 bases). The CDR3 spans 13 residues. Per germline, CDR1 MNHEY and CDR2 SVGEGT. With 2 bases removed from V and 5 bases from J, the gap between germline ends came to 9 bases. In DNA form, the CDR3 reads TGTGCCAGCAGTTACGGGCGGGGGACTGAAGCTTTCTTT. This sequence encodes CASSYGRGTEAFF.

This rearrangement joins TRBV7-6 to TRBJ2-7, with D hard to call. This CDR3 has 15 residues. The germline V gene encodes CDR1 SGHVS and CDR2 FNYEAQ. With 5 bases removed from V and 2 bases from J, the gap between germline ends came to 16 bases. The DNA for the CDR3 is TGTGCCAGCAGCCGAGATGTTGACAATACCTACGAGCAGTACTTC. Residues: CASSRDVDNTYEQYF.

In this sample, this clone turned up once. The CDR3 reads CASSPVNGLAGGILSYNEQFF. The CDR3 DNA reads TGTGCCAGCAGTCCCGTAAACGGACTAGCGGGAGGGATACTCTCCTACAATGAGCAGTTCTTC. The chain employs TRBV27 and TRBJ2-1; 15 bases agree with TRBD2. The J segment lost 0 bases and the V segment lost 5 bases, leaving 14 bases of the junction unmatched. The germline V gene encodes CDR1 MNHEY and CDR2 SMNVEV (reference sequence). This CDR3 region has 21 residues.

The V gene is TRBV3-1 (or the pseudogene TRBV3-2), the J gene TRBJ2-2; 8 bases agree with TRBD2. The CDR3 has 17 amino acids. CDR1 LGHDT and CDR2 YNNKEL come from the germline V gene (reference sequence). V trimming: 2 bases; J trimming: 0 bases; junction bases outside the gene matches: 5. Here the CDR3 DNA reads TGTGCCAGCAGCCAAATTAGCGGGAAAACGAACACCGGGGAGCTGTTTTTT. Translation gives CASSQISGKTNTGELFF.